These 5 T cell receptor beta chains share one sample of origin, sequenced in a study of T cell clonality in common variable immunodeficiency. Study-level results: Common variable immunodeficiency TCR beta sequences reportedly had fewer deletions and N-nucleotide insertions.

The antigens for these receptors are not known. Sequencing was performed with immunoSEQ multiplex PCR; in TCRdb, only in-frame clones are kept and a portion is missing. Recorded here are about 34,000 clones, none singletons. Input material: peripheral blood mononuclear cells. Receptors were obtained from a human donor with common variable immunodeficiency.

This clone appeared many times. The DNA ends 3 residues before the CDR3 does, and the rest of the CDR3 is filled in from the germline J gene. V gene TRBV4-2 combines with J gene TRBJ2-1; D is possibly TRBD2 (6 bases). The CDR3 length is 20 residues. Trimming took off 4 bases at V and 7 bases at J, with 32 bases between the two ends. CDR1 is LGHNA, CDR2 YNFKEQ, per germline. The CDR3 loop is CASSPRAGVRAGSAGNEQFF. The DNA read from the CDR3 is TGTGCCAGCAGCCCCCGGGCAGGAGTCCGGGCAGGTTCAGCGGGTAATGAG.

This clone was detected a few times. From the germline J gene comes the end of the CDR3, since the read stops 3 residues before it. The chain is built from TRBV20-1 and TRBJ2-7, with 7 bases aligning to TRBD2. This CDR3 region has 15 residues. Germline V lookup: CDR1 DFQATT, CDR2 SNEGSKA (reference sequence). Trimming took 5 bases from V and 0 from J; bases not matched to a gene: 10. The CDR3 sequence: CSARSPSGPSYEQYF. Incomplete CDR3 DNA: TGCAGTGCTCGTTCCCCTAGCGGCCCCTCCTACGAG.

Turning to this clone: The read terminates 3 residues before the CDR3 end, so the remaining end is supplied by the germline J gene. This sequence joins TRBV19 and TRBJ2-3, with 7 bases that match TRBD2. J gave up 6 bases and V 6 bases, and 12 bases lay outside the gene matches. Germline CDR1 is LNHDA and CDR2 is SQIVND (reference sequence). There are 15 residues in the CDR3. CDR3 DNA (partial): TGTGCCAGTAGCCCCGCGGGTCCCGGGGGGGATACG. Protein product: CASSPAGPGGDT. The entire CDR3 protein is CASSPAGPGGDTQYF.

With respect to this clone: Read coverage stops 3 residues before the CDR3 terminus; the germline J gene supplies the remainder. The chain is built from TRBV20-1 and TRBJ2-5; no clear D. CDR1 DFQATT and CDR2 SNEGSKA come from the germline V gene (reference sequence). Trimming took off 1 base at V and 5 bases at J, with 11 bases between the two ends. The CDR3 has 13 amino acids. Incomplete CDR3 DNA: TGCAGTGCTAGAGCCGCCGGTAAGGAGACC. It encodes CSARAAGKET. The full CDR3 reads CSARAAGKETQYF.

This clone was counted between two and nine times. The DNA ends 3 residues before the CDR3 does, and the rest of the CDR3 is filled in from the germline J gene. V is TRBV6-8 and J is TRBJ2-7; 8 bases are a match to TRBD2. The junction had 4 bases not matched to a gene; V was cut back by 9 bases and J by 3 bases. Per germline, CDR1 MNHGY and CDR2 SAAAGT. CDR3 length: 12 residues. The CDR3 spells CARGLGLYEQYF. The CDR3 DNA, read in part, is TGTGCCAGGGGACTAGGACTCTACGAG.